These 32 T cell receptor beta chains were all obtained from the same sample, sequenced in a study of cytomegalovirus exposure and HLA in healthy donors. Only in-frame clones appear in the TCRdb table, and some are missing; sequencing was by immunoSEQ multiplex PCR. This table has more than 95,000 clones, around 90% appearing once. Sequencing used PBMCs. The receptor source for this set is a woman between 18 and 29 years old in good health and CMV-seronegative.

In this sample, this clone turned up a few times. The chain has TRBV5-1 and TRBJ2-1, with a possible D match to TRBD2 (5 bases). The CDR3 is 15 residues long. Trimming pared 4 bases from V and 3 bases from J, leaving 14 bases between. The V gene's germline CDR1 is SGHRS and CDR2 YFSETQ. The CDR3 sequence: CASSPYGRDYNEQFF. CDR3 sequence (DNA): TGCGCCAGCAGCCCCTATGGTCGGGACTACAATGAGCAGTTCTTC.

The chain combines TRBV15 with TRBJ2-7; 7 nucleotides line up with TRBD1. CDR3 length: 17 amino acids. Germline CDR1 and CDR2: LNHNV and YYDKDF (reference sequence). With 1 base clipped from V and 3 bases from J, the junction kept 12 bases outside the gene matches. In DNA form, the CDR3 reads TGTGCCACCAGCAGAGCCGCAGCGGCAGGGGGTAACTACGAGCAGTACTTC. Protein sequence: CATSRAAAAGGNYEQYF.

The chain uses TRBV5-1 and TRBJ1-1; D is ambiguous. V shed 0 bases and J shed 7 bases, with 10 bases lying between them. The CDR3 consists of 13 residues. Per germline, CDR1 SGHRS and CDR2 YFSETQ. The CDR3 DNA follows: TGCGCCAGCAGCTTGGTCCCGGGGAATGAAGCTTTCTTT. Amino acids: CASSLVPGNEAFF.

This clone was counted a single time. The J gene is TRBJ1-2, the V gene TRBV4-3; D not resolved. The CDR3 is made up of 12 amino acids. CDR1 and CDR2 (germline): LGHNA, YSLEER. The germline V and J ends were trimmed by 5 bases and 2 bases, with 6 bases remaining between them. The CDR3, as DNA: TGCGCCAGCAGCGCTCGGAACTATGGCTACACCTTC. Translating gives CASSARNYGYTF.

This sequence joins TRBV13 and TRBJ1-4; 7 positions agree with TRBD1. Germline trimming cut 5 bases from V and 4 bases from J; bases unmatched to any gene: 7. CDR1 is PRHDT and CDR2 is FYEKMQ in the germline V gene (reference sequence). This CDR3 comprises 15 residues. This CDR3 reads CASSTSGQLNEKLFF. CDR3 nucleotides: TGTGCCAGCAGCACCTCGGGACAGCTTAATGAAAAACTGTTTTTT. The full variable domain, rest sourced from reference TRBV13 and TRBJ1-4, is AAGVIQSPRHLIKEKRETATLKCYPIPRHDTVYWYQQGPGQDPQFLISFYEKMQSDKGSIPDRFSAQQFSDYHSELNMSSLELGDSALYFCASSTSGQLNEKLFFGSGTQLSVL.

The chain links TRBV10-3 to TRBJ2-1; TRBD2 might be the D (5 bases). From germline, CDR1 is ENHRY and CDR2 SYGVKD. The length of the CDR3 is 16 residues. Trimming left V 3 bases short and J 2 bases short, with 14 bases between. The CDR3 spells CAISDLQRNPYNEQFF. CDR3 in DNA: TGTGCCATCAGTGATCTACAGCGGAACCCCTACAATGAGCAGTTCTTC.

This clone was picked up one time. The V and J genes are TRBV5-6 and TRBJ1-2; D gene unclear. Germline CDR1 SGHDT, CDR2 YYEEEE. The length of the CDR3 is 15 residues. Trimming cost V 1 base and J 7 bases, with 17 bases left between them. Written as DNA, the CDR3 is TGTGCCAGCAGCTTGTTAGACGGAGGCGGGTCTGGCTACACCTTC. It translates to CASSLLDGGGSGYTF.

The chain has TRBV9 and TRBJ2-7, with 9 positions matching TRBD1. J lost 4 bases, V lost 7 bases, and 6 bases had no gene match. CDR3 length equals 13 residues. CDR1 and CDR2 (germline): SGDLS, YYNGEE. This chain's CDR3 is CASGPGQGYEQYF. CDR3 DNA sequence: TGTGCCAGCGGACCGGGACAGGGTTACGAGCAGTACTTC.

The V and J genes are TRBV6-1 and TRBJ1-6, with unresolved D. V dropped 6 bases and J dropped 14 bases, with 20 bases sitting between them. Germline CDR1 MNHNS, CDR2 SASEGT. The CDR3 extends over 14 amino acids. CDR3 sequence: CASSPTEPATTLHF. CDR3 nucleotides: TGTGCCAGCAGCCCCACAGAACCGGCGACGACCCTCCACTTT.

CDR3 protein: CASSELWTSYNEQFF. The CDR3 nucleotides read TGTGCCAGCAGTGAACTCTGGACTAGTTACAATGAGCAGTTCTTC. This sequence joins TRBV2 and TRBJ2-1; 7 bases match TRBD2. V lost 2 bases and J lost 4; bases outside the gene matches: 5. CDR3 length equals 15 residues. In germline, CDR1 is SNHLY, CDR2 FYNNEI.

This clone has only one observation. The genes are TRBV5-1 and TRBJ2-5; TRBD2 aligns across 10 bases. CDR1 SGHRS and CDR2 YFSETQ come from the germline V gene. The CDR3 is made up of 16 amino acids. Trimming cost V 1 base and J 4 bases; bases outside gene matches: 7. As DNA, the CDR3 is TGCGCCAGCAGCTTGTCGGCTAGCGGGGGAGGAGAGACCCAGTACTTC. This translates into CASSLSASGGGETQYF.

The chain has TRBV28 and TRBJ1-2; 8 nucleotides align to TRBD1. The CDR3 contains 14 residues. CDR1 MDHEN and CDR2 SYDVKM come from the germline V gene. V shed 4 bases and J 8 bases; nucleotides not matched to a gene: 9. This CDR3 reads CASSYTGGSVGYTF. The CDR3 region has the DNA TGTGCCAGCAGTTATACAGGGGGGTCTGTGGGCTACACCTTC.

This chain uses TRBV29-1 with TRBJ2-7; 7 bases align to TRBD2. This CDR3 contains 13 residues. Germline lookup yields CDR1 SQVTM and CDR2 ANQGSEA. Trimming removed 7 bases from V and 0 bases from J; junction bases left unmatched: 6. CDR3 sequence reads: CSGLGGDSYEQYF. The CDR3 DNA sequence: TGCAGCGGACTTGGGGGGGACTCCTACGAGCAGTACTTC.

CDR3 in DNA: TGCAGTGCTAGCCTCCAAGAGACCCAGTACTTC. Protein product: CSASLQETQYF. The rearrangement uses TRBV20-1 and TRBJ2-5; D unresolved. CDR3 length: 11 residues. V lost 3 bases, J lost 1 base, and 3 bases lay in between. Germline CDR1 DFQATT, CDR2 SNEGSKA (reference sequence).

V is TRBV19 and J is TRBJ1-5; D remains unclear. The CDR3 spans 15 residues. Trimming shortened V by 4 bases and J by 0 bases, and 10 bases separated the two germline ends. The germline gives CDR1 LNHDA, CDR2 SQIVND (reference sequence). CDR3 in amino acids: CASSTTRGSNQPQHF. CDR3 nucleotides: TGTGCCAGTAGTACTACACGGGGTAGCAATCAGCCCCAGCATTTT.

The rearrangement joins TRBV28 to TRBJ2-2; 13 nucleotides agree with TRBD2. The CDR3 has 15 amino acids. The trim removed 6 bases at V and 8 bases at J, leaving 6 bases unmatched. Germline V CDR1 and CDR2: MDHEN, SYDVKM. The chain's CDR3 is CASRTTSGGAGELFF. CDR3 bases: TGTGCCAGCAGAACTACTAGCGGGGGGGCTGGGGAGCTGTTTTTT.

This chain connects TRBV6-5 to TRBJ1-2; TRBD1 aligns across 7 bases. Looked up from germline, CDR1 is MNHEY and CDR2 is SVGAGI. The CDR3 loop spans 14 amino acids. V gave up 4 bases and J gave up 8 bases; unmatched junction bases: 10. The CDR3 sequence is CASSSGQAGGGYTF. DNA for the CDR3: TGTGCCAGCAGTTCAGGACAGGCTGGTGGCGGCTACACCTTC.

In its sample, this clone was seen once. Other DNA sequences within the sample encode an identical CDR3. The V and J genes are TRBV7-2 and TRBJ1-1, with D perhaps TRBD1 (5 bases). This CDR3 has 14 residues. From germline, CDR1 is SGHTA and CDR2 FQGNSA. The V and J ends lost 4 bases and 4 bases respectively, with 13 bases between them. In nucleotides, the CDR3 is TGTGCCAGCAGCTCTCAGGGTTTTGGCACTGAAGCTTTCTTT. Translation: CASSSQGFGTEAFF.

V and J are TRBV7-2 and TRBJ2-7; 7 bases align to TRBD1. Looked up from germline, CDR1 is SGHTA and CDR2 is FQGNSA. There are 14 residues in the CDR3. The V and J ends lost 5 bases and 4 bases, in that order; junction bases with no gene match: 8. The CDR3 bases are TGTGCCAGCAGCCCCGCGGACAGGACTTACGAGCAGTACTTC. As protein: CASSPADRTYEQYF.

V is TRBV7-9 and J is TRBJ2-7, with a weak D call TRBD2 (6 bases). The length of the CDR3 is 13 residues. Per the germline V gene, CDR1 is SEHNR and CDR2 is FQNEAQ (reference sequence). The germline V and J ends were trimmed by 6 bases and 3 bases, with 12 bases remaining between them. The CDR3 sequence: CASREGERYEQYF. The DNA of the CDR3 is TGTGCCAGCAGGGAGGGCGAGCGCTACGAGCAGTACTTC.

The gene calls are TRBV7-9 and TRBJ2-7; 7 nucleotides line up with TRBD1. CDR1 is SEHNR and CDR2 is FQNEAQ in the germline V gene (reference sequence). V lost 5 bases to trimming and J lost 2 bases; unmatched junction nucleotides: 12. The CDR3 spans 16 residues. The DNA of the CDR3 is TGTGCCAGCAGCGAACCGACAGGGATTCGAACCTACGAGCAGTACTTC. It yields the protein CASSEPTGIRTYEQYF. Complete variable domain (other parts from reference TRBV7-9 and TRBJ2-7): DTGVSQNPRHKITKRGQNVTFRCDPISEHNRLYWYRQTLGQGPEFLTYFQNEAQLEKSRLLSDRFSAERPKGSFSTLEIQRTEQGDSAMYLCASSEPTGIRTYEQYFGPGTRLTVT.

This chain links TRBV2 with TRBJ1-5; 9 bases are shared with TRBD1. V dropped 5 bases and J dropped 7; count of bases not matched to a gene: 6. The CDR3 contains 14 residues. The germline gives CDR1 SNHLY, CDR2 FYNNEI. The CDR3: CASSTGTGNQPQHF. CDR3 in DNA: TGTGCCAGCAGTACCGGGACAGGGAACCAGCCCCAGCATTTT. Based on the CDR3 plus reference TRBV2 and TRBJ1-5, the full variable domain is EPEVTQTPSHQVTQMGQEVILRCVPISNHLYFYWYRQILGQKVEFLVSFYNNEISEKSEIFDDQFSVERPDGSNFTLKIRSTKLEDSAMYFCASSTGTGNQPQHFGDGTRLSIL.

The CDR3 here is CASSYYRGTEAFF. CDR3 in DNA: TGTGCCAGCAGTTACTACAGGGGCACTGAAGCTTTCTTT. The chain employs TRBV6-5 and TRBJ1-1, with 7 bases aligning to TRBD1. Unmatched junction bases numbered 0, after V lost 1 base and J lost 4 bases. Germline V gives CDR1 MNHEY, CDR2 SVGAGI. The CDR3 extends over 13 amino acids.

This chain's CDR3 is CASSLASLAGGYEQYF. The CDR3 bases are TGTGCCAGCAGCTTAGCATCACTAGCGGGAGGATACGAGCAGTACTTC. This chain connects TRBV11-3 to TRBJ2-7; 12 bases line up with TRBD2. CDR1 SGHNT and CDR2 YENEEA come from the germline V gene. The CDR3 has 16 amino acids. The trim removed 1 base at V and 4 bases at J, leaving 5 bases unmatched.

The DNA of the CDR3 is TGTGCCAGCAGGGACCCAGGGGGCCGGCAGCCCCAGCATTTT. This sequence encodes CASRDPGGRQPQHF. V gene TRBV7-2 combines with J gene TRBJ1-5; 8 bases fit TRBD1. J was trimmed by 7 bases and V by 6 bases; bases with no gene match: 8. Germline V gene data show CDR1 as SGHTA and CDR2 as FQGNSA. The length of the CDR3 is 14 residues.

This chain joins TRBV19 and TRBJ1-2; weak D call: TRBD1 (5 bases). Germline loops: CDR1 LNHDA, CDR2 SQIVND (reference sequence). V lost 6 bases and J 4 bases, leaving 12 bases between the germline ends. The CDR3 contains 13 residues. The CDR3 bases are TGTGCCAGTAGCCCGGGAGGGGTCTATGGCTACACCTTC. This encodes CASSPGGVYGYTF.

The chain couples TRBV2 to TRBJ1-5, with D unresolved. This CDR3 comprises 15 residues. Germline loops: CDR1 SNHLY, CDR2 FYNNEI. V lost 3 bases and J lost 0, with 9 bases in between. CDR3 in DNA: TGTGCCAGCAGTGATAACGGGAATAGCAATCAGCCCCAGCATTTT. Its protein is CASSDNGNSNQPQHF.

The chain joins TRBV5-1 to TRBJ2-2, with D possibly TRBD1 on 6 matching bases. The V end was cut by 0 bases, the J end by 2 bases, with 14 bases between. Per the germline V gene, CDR1 is SGHRS and CDR2 is YFSETQ. The CDR3 is 17 residues long. CDR3 bases: TGCGCCAGCAGCTTGGCCGCCAGGGGAAGTAACACCGGGGAGCTGTTTTTT. It yields the protein CASSLAARGSNTGELFF.

The V gene is TRBV6-4, the J gene TRBJ1-2; TRBD1 is a possible D gene (6 bases). Germline values: CDR1 MRHNA, CDR2 SNTAGT. This CDR3 is 15 amino acids long. Deletions cut 0 bases from V and 6 bases from J, with 14 bases between. CDR3 coding DNA: TGTGCCAGCAGTGACTCCACAGGGAAATTAGATGGCTACACCTTC. Protein product: CASSDSTGKLDGYTF.

This clone was recorded once. V usage is TRBV19 and J usage is TRBJ2-1; 8 nucleotides agree with TRBD1. This CDR3 is 14 amino acids long. Trimming took 0 bases from V and 7 from J; bases not matched to a gene: 2. The V gene's germline CDR1 is LNHDA and CDR2 SQIVND (reference sequence). This CDR3 reads CASSIDRTGNEQFF. The CDR3 bases are TGTGCCAGTAGTATAGATCGGACAGGGAATGAGCAGTTCTTC. Together with reference TRBV19 and TRBJ2-1, the CDR3 gives the full variable domain: DGGITQSPKYLFRKEGQNVTLSCEQNLNHDAMYWYRQDPGQGLRLIYYSQIVNDFQKGDIAEGYSVSREKKESFPLTVTSAQKNPTAFYLCASSIDRTGNEQFFGPGTRLTVL.

J is TRBJ1-2 and V is TRBV25-1; the D is unclear. Germline CDR1 reads MGHDK; CDR2 reads SYGVNS. V was clipped by 1 base and J by 6 bases, with 12 bases between them. The CDR3 sequence is 14 residues long. This CDR3 is CASSEWELPDGYTF. Written as DNA, the CDR3 is TGTGCCAGCAGTGAATGGGAGCTCCCCGATGGCTACACCTTC.

The chain carries TRBV18 and TRBJ1-2, with D possibly being TRBD1 (5 bases). V was shortened by 2 bases and J by 4 bases, with 23 bases between the two germline ends. Germline CDR1 is KGHSH and CDR2 is LQKENI. The CDR3 has 18 residues. The CDR3 nucleotides are TGTGCCAGCTCACCAACAAGCACCGGGGGGGGTTCAAGCTATGGCTACACCTTC. The encoded protein is CASSPTSTGGGSSYGYTF.